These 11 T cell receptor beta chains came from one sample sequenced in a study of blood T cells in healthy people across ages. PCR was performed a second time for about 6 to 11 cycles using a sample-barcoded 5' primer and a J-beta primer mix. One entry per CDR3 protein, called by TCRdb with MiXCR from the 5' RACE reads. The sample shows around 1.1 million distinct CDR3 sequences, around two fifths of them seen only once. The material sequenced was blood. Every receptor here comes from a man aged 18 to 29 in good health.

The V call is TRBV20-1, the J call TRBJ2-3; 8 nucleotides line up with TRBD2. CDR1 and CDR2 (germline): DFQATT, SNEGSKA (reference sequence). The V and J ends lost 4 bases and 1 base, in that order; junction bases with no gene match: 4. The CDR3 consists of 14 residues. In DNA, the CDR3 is TGCAGTGCTATTGACGGGGGGGGCACAGATACGCAGTATTTT. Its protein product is CSAIDGGGTDTQYF.

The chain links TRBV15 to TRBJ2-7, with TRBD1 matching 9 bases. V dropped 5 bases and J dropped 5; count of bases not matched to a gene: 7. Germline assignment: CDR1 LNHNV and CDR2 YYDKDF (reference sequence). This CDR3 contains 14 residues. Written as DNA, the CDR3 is TGTGCCACCAGCTCACCGGGACAGGGTAACGAGCAGTACTTC. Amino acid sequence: CATSSPGQGNEQYF.

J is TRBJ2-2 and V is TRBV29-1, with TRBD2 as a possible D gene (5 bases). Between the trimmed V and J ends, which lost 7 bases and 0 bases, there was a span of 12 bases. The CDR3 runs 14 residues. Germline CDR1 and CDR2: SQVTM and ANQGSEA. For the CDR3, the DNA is TGCAGCGCGGGAAGCAGGACGAACACCGGGGAGCTGTTTTTT. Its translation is CSAGSRTNTGELFF.

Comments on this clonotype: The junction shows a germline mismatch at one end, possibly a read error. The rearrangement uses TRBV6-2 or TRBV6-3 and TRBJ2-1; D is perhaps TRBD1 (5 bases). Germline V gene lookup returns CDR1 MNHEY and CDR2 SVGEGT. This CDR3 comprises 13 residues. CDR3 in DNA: TGTGCTAGCAGTGACAGCAGATACAAGGAGCAGTTCTTC. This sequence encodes CASSDSRYKEQFF.

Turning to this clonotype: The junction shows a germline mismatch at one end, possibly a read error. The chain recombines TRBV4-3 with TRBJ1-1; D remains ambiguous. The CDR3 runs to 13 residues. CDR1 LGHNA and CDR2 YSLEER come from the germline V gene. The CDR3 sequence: CASSQGVKTEAFF. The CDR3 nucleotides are TGCGCCAGCAGCCAAGGGGTGAAGACTGAAGCTTTCTTT.

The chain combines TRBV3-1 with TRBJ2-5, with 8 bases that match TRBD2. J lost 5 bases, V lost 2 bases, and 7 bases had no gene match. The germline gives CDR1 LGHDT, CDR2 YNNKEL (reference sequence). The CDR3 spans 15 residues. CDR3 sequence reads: CASSQLTSVLETQYF. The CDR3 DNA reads TGTGCCAGCAGCCAATTGACTAGCGTCCTGGAGACCCAGTACTTC.

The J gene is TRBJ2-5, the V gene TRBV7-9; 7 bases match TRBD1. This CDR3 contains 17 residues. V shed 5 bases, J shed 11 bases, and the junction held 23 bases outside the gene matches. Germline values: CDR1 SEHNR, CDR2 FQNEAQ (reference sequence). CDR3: CASSPRLERGLYNEQYF. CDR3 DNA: TGTGCCAGCAGCCCCCGGTTGGAGAGGGGGCTATACAATGAGCAGTACTTC.

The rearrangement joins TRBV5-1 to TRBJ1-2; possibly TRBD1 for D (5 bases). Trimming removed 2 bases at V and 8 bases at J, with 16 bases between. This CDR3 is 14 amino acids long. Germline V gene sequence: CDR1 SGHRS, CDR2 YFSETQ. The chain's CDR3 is CASSFPGALEGYTF. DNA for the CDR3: TGCGCCAGCAGCTTCCCCGGGGCCCTGGAGGGCTACACCTTC.

CDR3 in amino acids: CGIGTGGSYEQYF. DNA of the CDR3: TGTGGCATTGGGACAGGGGGGTCCTACGAGCAGTACTTC. The chain links TRBV10-3 to TRBJ2-7; 11 positions agree with TRBD1. CDR1 and CDR2 (germline): ENHRY, SYGVKD. The CDR3 contains 13 residues.

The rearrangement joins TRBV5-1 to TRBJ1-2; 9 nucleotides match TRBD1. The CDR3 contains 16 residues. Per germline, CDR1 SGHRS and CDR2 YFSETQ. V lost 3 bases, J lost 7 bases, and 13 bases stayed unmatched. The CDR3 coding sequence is TGCGCCAGCAGCTACGATACAGGGGGCGCTTGGGCTGGCTACACCTTC. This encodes CASSYDTGGAWAGYTF.

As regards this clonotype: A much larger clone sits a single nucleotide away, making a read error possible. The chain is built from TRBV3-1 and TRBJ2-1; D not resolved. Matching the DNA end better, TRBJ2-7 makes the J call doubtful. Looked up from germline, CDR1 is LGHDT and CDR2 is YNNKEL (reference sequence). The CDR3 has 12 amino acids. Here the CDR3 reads CASSHSRNEQYF. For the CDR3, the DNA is TGTGCCAGCAGCCATTCCCGCAATGAGCAGTACTTC.